The T cell receptor (beta chain) described here comes from a study of CXCR3-negative and CXCR3-positive naive CD8 T cells. Study in general: There were about 150 million TRB reads altogether, and each library had about 1.5 +/- 0.3 million of them.

UMI-labeled TRB cDNA libraries were prepared by 5' RACE. From the 5' RACE reads, TCRdb lists one entry per CDR3 protein and no DNA. The specimen's table records 50,000 to 70,000 distinct CDR3 sequences. General observations from the study: A higher hydrophobicity marked the TRB CDR3s of CXCR3-positive naive cells versus CXCR3-negative naive cells. Both naive subsets showed comparably high diversity, and memory CD8+ cells showed much lower diversity.

The CDR3 is 16 amino acids. Germline V CDR1 and CDR2: SGHRS, YFSETQ. Of note for this clonotype: What it binds is not known.

The receptor was derived from a human donor in good health. Some clones in this sample may be carry-over from other donors' samples. Sequencing was carried out using naive CXCR3+ CD8+ T cells from blood. The subset was: CD45RO-CCR7+CD27+CD95- naive CD8+ T cells expressing CXCR3 (TNR3+). V and J are TRBV5-1 and TRBJ2-7; TCRdb lists TRBD1, though no DNA is available to test this call. The CDR3: CASSFLGATGEAEQYF.